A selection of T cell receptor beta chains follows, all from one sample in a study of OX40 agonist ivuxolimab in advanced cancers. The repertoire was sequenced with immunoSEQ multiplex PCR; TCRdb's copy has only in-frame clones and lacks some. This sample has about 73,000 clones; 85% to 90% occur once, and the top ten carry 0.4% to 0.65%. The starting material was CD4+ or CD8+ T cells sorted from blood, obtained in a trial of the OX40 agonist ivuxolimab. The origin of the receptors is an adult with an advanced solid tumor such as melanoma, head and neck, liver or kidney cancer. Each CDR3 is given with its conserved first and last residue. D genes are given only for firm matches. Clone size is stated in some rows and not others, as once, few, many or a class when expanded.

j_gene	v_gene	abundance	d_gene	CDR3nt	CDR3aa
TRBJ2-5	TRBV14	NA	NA	TGTGCCAGCTCCCCAGAGGGTTCGACCCAGTACTTC	CASSPEGSTQYF
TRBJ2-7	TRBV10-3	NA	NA	TGTGCCGTCCGGGACTTCGGCTCCTACGAGCAGTACTTC	CAVRDFGSYEQYF
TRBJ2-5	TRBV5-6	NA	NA	TGTGCCAGCAGCCTCTCCTGGGGTCAAGAGACCCAGTACTTC	CASSLSWGQETQYF
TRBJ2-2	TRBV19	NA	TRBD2	TGTGCCAGCCGTACTAGCGGGAGTACCGGGGAGCTGTTTTTT	CASRTSGSTGELFF
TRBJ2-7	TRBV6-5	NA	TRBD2	TGTGCCAGCAGGCCTCTAGCGGGGGTATGGGAGCAGTACTTC	CASRPLAGVWEQYF
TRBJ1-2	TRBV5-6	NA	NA	TGTGCCAGCAGCTTGGTTGGGGCAGGGCCTTATGGCTACACCTTC	CASSLVGAGPYGYTF
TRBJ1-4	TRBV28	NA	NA	TGTGCCAGTCGACCTACCGGGACAACGAATGAAAAACTGTTTTTT	CASRPTGTTNEKLFF
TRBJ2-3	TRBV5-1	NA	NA	TGCGCCAGCAGCCCCATTTCGGGCGGTTTCACAGATACGCAGTATTTT	CASSPISGGFTDTQYF
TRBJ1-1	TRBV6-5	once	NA	TGTGCCAGCAGTTACGAGGGGAAAGCTTTCTTT	CASSYEGKAFF
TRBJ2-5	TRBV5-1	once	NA	TGCGCCAGCAGCCTGGCCCCTGGGGGCATGATGGGGCGTGGGACCCAGTACTTC	CASSLAPGGMMGRGTQYF
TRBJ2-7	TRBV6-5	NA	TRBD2	TGTGCCAGCAGCCTAGCGGGGGGCCCCTACGAGCAGTACTTC	CASSLAGGPYEQYF
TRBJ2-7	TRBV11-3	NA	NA	TGTGCCAGCAGCTTAGCGGCAGGGAACTACGAGCAGTACTTC	CASSLAAGNYEQYF
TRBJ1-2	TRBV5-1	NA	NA	TGCGCCAGCAGCTCGGGCTTACCCCCTCGGTATGGCTACACCTTC	CASSSGLPPRYGYTF
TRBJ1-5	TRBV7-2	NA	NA	TGTGCCAGCAGCCTGGTGGGTAGCAATCAGCCCCAGCATTTT	CASSLVGSNQPQHF
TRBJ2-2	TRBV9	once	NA	TGTGCCAGCAGCGTAGACGGGGTCACCGGGGAGCTGTTTTTT	CASSVDGVTGELFF
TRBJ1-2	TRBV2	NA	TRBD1	TGTGCCAGCAGTCCCTGGACAGGCGGCTATGGCTACACCTTC	CASSPWTGGYGYTF
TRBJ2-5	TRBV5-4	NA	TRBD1	TGTGCCAGCAGGACGGACAGGATATCGGAGACCCAGTACTTC	CASRTDRISETQYF
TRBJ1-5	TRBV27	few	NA	TGTGCCAGCAGCGGACAGTACCGGCTGCCCCAGCATTTT	CASSGQYRLPQHF
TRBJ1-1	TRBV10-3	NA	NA	TGTGCCATCAGTAAAGGACAGAACACTGAAGCTTTCTTT	CAISKGQNTEAFF
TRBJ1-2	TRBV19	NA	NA	TGTGCCAGTAGTATCGAGGGGAGAAGATATGGCTACACCTTC	CASSIEGRRYGYTF
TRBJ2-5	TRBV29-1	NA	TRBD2	TGCAGCGTTGATACTAGCGGGAGCCAAGAGACCCAGTACTTC	CSVDTSGSQETQYF
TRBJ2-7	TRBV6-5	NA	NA	TGTGCCAGCAGGCCTCGCGGCTTTGGTGGGCAGTACTTC	CASRPRGFGGQYF
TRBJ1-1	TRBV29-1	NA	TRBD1	TGCAGCGTTGACAGGACAGGGAGGACTGAAGCTTTCTTT	CSVDRTGRTEAFF
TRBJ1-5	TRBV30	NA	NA	TGTGCCTGGAGTCCGTCCAGGGATCAGCCCCAGCATTTT	CAWSPSRDQPQHF
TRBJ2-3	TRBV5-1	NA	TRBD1	TGCGCCAGCAGCTTTGAGACAGGGGGTGACACAGATACGCAGTATTTT	CASSFETGGDTDTQYF
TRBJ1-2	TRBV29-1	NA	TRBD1	TGCAGCAGTGGACAGGGCGGCAACTATGGCTACACCTTC	CSSGQGGNYGYTF
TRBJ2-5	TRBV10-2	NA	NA	TGCGCCAGCAGTCTCCTTTTACAAGAGACCCAGTACTTC	CASSLLLQETQYF
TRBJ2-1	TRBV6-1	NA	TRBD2	TGTGCCAGCAGTGAAGTGGCGGGAGTGGGTAATGAGCAGTTCTTC	CASSEVAGVGNEQFF
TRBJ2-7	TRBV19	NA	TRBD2	TGTGCCAGTAGCCCCCGGGGACTAGCGGCCTCACAGGACGAGCAGTACTTC	CASSPRGLAASQDEQYF
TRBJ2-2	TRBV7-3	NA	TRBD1	TGTGCCAGCAGCCCCCTGACAGGGGAAGGAACCGGGGAGCTGTTTTTT	CASSPLTGEGTGELFF
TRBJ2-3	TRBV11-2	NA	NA	TGTGCCAGCAGCTTAGATGCGAGCAGACGCACAGATACGCAGTATTTT	CASSLDASRRTDTQYF
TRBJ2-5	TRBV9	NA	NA	TGTGCCAGCAGCGCCACGGGGGCAGGGGAGACCCAGTACTTC	CASSATGAGETQYF
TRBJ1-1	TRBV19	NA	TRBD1	TGTGCCAGTAGTCAGGACAGGGGAGGAAACACTGAAGCTTTCTTT	CASSQDRGGNTEAFF
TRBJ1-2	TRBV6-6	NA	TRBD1	TGTGCCAGCAAACTGGGACAGCTCTATGGCTACACCTTC	CASKLGQLYGYTF
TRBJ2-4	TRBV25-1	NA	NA	TGTGCCAGCAGTGAAGAGGGCACCAAAAACATTCAGTACTTC	CASSEEGTKNIQYF
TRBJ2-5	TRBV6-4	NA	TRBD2	TGTGCCAGTTCCCCCGCGGGACTAGCGGGAGAGACCCAGTACTTC	CASSPAGLAGETQYF
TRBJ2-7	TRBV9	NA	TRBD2	TGTGCCAGCAGCGTAGGGGGGACTAGTACTGCCGAGCAGTACTTC	CASSVGGTSTAEQYF
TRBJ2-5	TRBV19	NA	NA	TGTGCCAGTAGTATCGGACGAGAGACCCAGTACTTC	CASSIGRETQYF
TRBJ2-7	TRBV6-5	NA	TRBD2	TGTGCCAGCAGTTTAGCGGGAGGGTTACCTTACGAGCAGTACTTC	CASSLAGGLPYEQYF
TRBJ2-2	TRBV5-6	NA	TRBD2	TGTGCCAGCAGCTTTCTAGCGGGAGGGCCAATCGGGGAGCTGTTTTTT	CASSFLAGGPIGELFF
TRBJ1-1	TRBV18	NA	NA	TGTGCCAGCTCACCAAGGGAGGCGAACACTGAAGCTTTCTTT	CASSPREANTEAFF
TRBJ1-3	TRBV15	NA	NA	TGTGCCACCAGCAGAGTATTAACGCTCTCTGGAAACACCATATATTTT	CATSRVLTLSGNTIYF